These 2 T cell receptor beta chains originate from one sample sequenced in a study of molecular identifiers for immune sequencing clone quantification. TCRdb passed the PCR reads through MiXCR, listing each CDR3 protein once. The sample has 70,000 to 95,000 distinct CDR3 sequences; under 20% are singletons. Sequenced sample: naive CD8+ T cells from blood, with Jurkat cell RNA spiked in. Subset in this sample: FACS-sorted CD8+CD4-CCR7+CD45RA+ naive T cells. The receptors here all came from a human donor in good health. Some libraries in this study had Jurkat cell RNA spiked in.

In its sample, this clonotype was seen many times. The gene calls are TRBV21-1 and TRBJ2-6; TRBD1 was called by the table and not checked on the DNA. TRBV21-1 counts as a pseudogene. The CDR3 is made up of 18 amino acids. This CDR3 reads CASSHPDGYSSGANVLTF. The CDR3 DNA is TGTGCCAGCAGCCATCCCGACGGGTATAGCTCTGGGGCCAACGTCCTGACTTTC.

This clonotype was seen at least ten times. The chain is built from TRBV3-1 and TRBJ2-5; 7 positions agree with TRBD2. The CDR3 loop spans 15 amino acids. CDR1 is LGHDT, CDR2 YNNKEL, per germline (reference sequence). V dropped 7 bases and J dropped 5; count of bases not matched to a gene: 13. CDR3 loop: CASTKAGHLGETQYF. CDR3 nucleotides: TGTGCCAGCACCAAAGCGGGGCATTTGGGGGAGACCCAGTACTTC.